This TCR beta chain was profiled in a study of brain metastases from non-small cell lung cancer. The CDR3 contains 18 residues. The germline V gene encodes CDR1 GTSNPN and CDR2 SVGIG (reference sequence). Losses at the gene ends were 1 base for V and 6 bases for J; bases not matched to a gene: 15. The method was immunoSEQ multiplex PCR; TCRdb's version includes in-frame clones alone and lacks a portion of them. The table records about a thousand clones, about 90% of them present only once. The sequence was collected from a donor at least 40 years old with non-small cell lung cancer. The sequenced sample consisted of tumor-adjacent normal tissue. This chain joins TRBV30 and TRBJ2-2; 9 bases fit TRBD1. The CDR3 reads CAWSGFFEGTGLPGELFF. The CDR3 coding sequence is TGTGCCTGGAGTGGTTTTTTTGAGGGGACAGGGCTCCCCGGGGAGCTGTTTTTT.